The rows below give T cell receptor beta chains drawn from one sample of a study of blood T cell repertoires in COVID-19. Libraries were prepared by immunoSEQ multiplex PCR; TCRdb keeps only in-frame clonotypes and omits some of them. The table shows roughly 250,000 clones, with around 90% occurring only once. The sample consisted of PBMCs or T cells enriched from blood (not recorded which). The receptor set was obtained from a human donor in a cohort exposed to, infected with or recovered from COVID-19 (not recorded which). The donor label of this sample is uncertain. Both conserved end residues are part of each CDR3. A D gene is named only where the DNA matches it firmly. Rows may omit the clone size; those that give it use once, few, many or a size class.

TRBJ1-2 | NA | 12 | TRBV10-3 | NA | TGTGCCATCAGTGATGAGGGCGCGGGCTACACCTTC | CAISDEGAGYTF
TRBJ1-5 | NA | 16 | TRBV7-8 | NA | TGTGCCAGCAGCTTAGGGTCCCGGGAAATGAATCAGCCCCAGCATTTT | CASSLGSREMNQPQHF
TRBJ1-2 | NA | 14 | TRBV6-5 | NA | TGTGCCAGCAGTTACTCAGGGTTCGGGGATGGCTACACCTTC | CASSYSGFGDGYTF
TRBJ2-7 | NA | 17 | TRBV3-1/TRBV3-2 | TRBD2 | TGTGCCAGCAGTCCCCGGGTAGCGGGGGGCTTATCCTACGAGCAGTACTTC | CASSPRVAGGLSYEQYF
TRBJ2-1 | NA | 19 | TRBV5-1 | TRBD1 | TGCGCCAGCAGCCGCGGATGGGGAACTCCGGGACAGGGACGCAATGAGCAGTTCTTC | CASSRGWGTPGQGRNEQFF
TRBJ2-3 | NA | 16 | TRBV5-4 | TRBD2 | TGTGCCAGCAGCTCACTAGCGGGGGGCGGGACAGATACGCAGTATTTT | CASSSLAGGGTDTQYF
TRBJ1-1 | NA | 18 | TRBV5-8 | NA | TGTGCCAGCAGCTTGTCTGCCTCAAGTAGGGGCGCGTGGACTGAAGCTTTCTTT | CASSLSASSRGAWTEAFF
TRBJ1-5 | NA | 14 | TRBV25-1 | NA | TGTGCCAGCAGTAGGGGATCGAGTAATCAGCCCCAGCATTTT | CASSRGSSNQPQHF
TRBJ2-7 | NA | 15 | TRBV7-6 | TRBD1 | TGTGCCAGCAGCTTAGGAACAGGGGATGTTTACGAGCAGTACTTC | CASSLGTGDVYEQYF
TRBJ2-3 | NA | 13 | TRBV15 | TRBD1 | TGTGCCACCCACCAGGGGGGCACAGATACGCAGTATTTT | CATHQGGTDTQYF
TRBJ2-2 | NA | 14 | TRBV18 | NA | TGTGCCAGCTCACCGGGGCCCCACACCGGGGAGCTGTTTTTT | CASSPGPHTGELFF
TRBJ1-2 | NA | 14 | TRBV25-1 | TRBD1 | TGTGCCAGCAGTCTGGGACAGGGGATAATTGGCTACACCTTC | CASSLGQGIIGYTF
TRBJ2-2 | NA | 17 | TRBV9 | NA | TGTGCCAGCAGCGCCCGCCACAGGGGGGGCAACACCGGGGAGCTGTTTTTT | CASSARHRGGNTGELFF
TRBJ1-3 | once | 15 | TRBV11-3 | NA | TGTGCCAGCAGCGCCGGTGAGGGCTCTGGAAACACCATATATTTT | CASSAGEGSGNTIYF
TRBJ2-7 | once | 14 | TRBV30 | TRBD1 | TGTGCCTGGAACAGGGGTGGCGGCTCCTACGAGCAGTACTTC | CAWNRGGGSYEQYF
TRBJ1-1 | NA | 12 | TRBV4-1 | NA | TGCGCCAGCAGCCAAACCGGGACAGAAGCTTTCTTT | CASSQTGTEAFF
TRBJ2-1 | NA | 12 | TRBV12-3/TRBV12-4 | NA | TGTGCCAGCAGTAGAACTGAAAATGAGCAGTTCTTC | CASSRTENEQFF
TRBJ2-3 | NA | 12 | TRBV2 | NA | TGTGCCAGCAGTGAGGAGGGAAATACGCAGTATTTT | CASSEEGNTQYF
TRBJ1-4 | NA | 13 | TRBV19 | TRBD1 | TGTGCCAGAAAAGGGGGCGGAGATGAAAAACTGTTTTTT | CARKGGGDEKLFF
TRBJ2-2 | once | 16 | TRBV19 | NA | TGTGCCAGTAGTATAAAATGGGGGCGCAGCACCGGGGAGCTGTTTTTT | CASSIKWGRSTGELFF
TRBJ2-7 | NA | 13 | TRBV27 | NA | TGTGCCAGCAGTTTAACAGGGACCTACGAGCAGTACTTC | CASSLTGTYEQYF
TRBJ2-2 | NA | 13 | TRBV7-2 | NA | TGTGCCAGCAGATTGGGGCCGGGCGGGGAGCTGTTTTTT | CASRLGPGGELFF
TRBJ2-4 | NA | 15 | TRBV7-6 | NA | TGTGCCAGCAGCCTCCCGTGGGCAGCCAAAAACATTCAGTACTTC | CASSLPWAAKNIQYF
TRBJ1-2 | NA | 14 | TRBV30 | NA | TGTGCCTGGACTAAGGACAGCTCTAACTATGGCTACACCTTC | CAWTKDSSNYGYTF
TRBJ1-4 | NA | 18 | TRBV5-1 | NA | TGCGCCAGCAGCTCCAAGCCTAGCCGGACTACAACTAATGAAAAACTGTTTTTT | CASSSKPSRTTTNEKLFF
TRBJ1-6 | NA | 15 | TRBV6-9 | NA | TGTGTCAGCCAGGTACGGAGCAGGGGTAATTCACCCCTCCACTTT | CVSQVRSRGNSPLHF
TRBJ2-1 | NA | 15 | TRBV5-4 | NA | TGTGCCAGCAGCTTGGGAGGGTCTCTCTACAATGAGCAGTTCTTC | CASSLGGSLYNEQFF
TRBJ2-3 | once | 16 | TRBV5-6 | NA | TGTGCCAGCAGCTTGGAGGCAGGGCTGGTCGCAGATACGCAGTATTTT | CASSLEAGLVADTQYF
TRBJ2-3 | NA | 17 | TRBV7-3 | TRBD2 | TGTGCCAGCAGCTTGGGACTAGCGGGGGAAGGGATAGATACGCAGTATTTT | CASSLGLAGEGIDTQYF
TRBJ2-3 | few | 14 | TRBV27 | NA | TGTGCCAGCAGTTTATCGACTACCACAGATACGCAGTATTTT | CASSLSTTTDTQYF
TRBJ2-7 | once | 12 | TRBV4-2 | NA | TGTGCCAGCAGCCCAGACAGCTACGAGCAGTACTTC | CASSPDSYEQYF
TRBJ2-5 | NA | 16 | TRBV7-2 | NA | TGTGCCAGCAGCTTAGAGTTCCAGTACCCGGGGGAGACCCAGTACTTC | CASSLEFQYPGETQYF
TRBJ2-3 | NA | 14 | TRBV7-8 | NA | TGTGCCAGCAGCTTAGACGGAGGAGGTGATACGCAGTATTTT | CASSLDGGGDTQYF
TRBJ1-3 | NA | 13 | TRBV30 | NA | TGTGCCTGGATACTCACTCCTGGAAACACCATATATTTT | CAWILTPGNTIYF
TRBJ2-6 | NA | 14 | TRBV25-1 | NA | TGTGCCAGCACTCGGAGCTCTGGGGCCAACGTCCTGACTTTC | CASTRSSGANVLTF
TRBJ1-2 | NA | 9 | TRBV7-9 | NA | TGTGCCAGCAGCTTAACTGGGCCTTTC | CASSLTGPF
TRBJ2-3 | NA | 17 | TRBV27 | TRBD1 | TGTGCCAGCAGTATCGATCCGACAGGGTACAGCACAGATACGCAGTATTTT | CASSIDPTGYSTDTQYF
TRBJ1-3 | once | 14 | TRBV4-1 | NA | TGCGCCAGCAGCCAAGTGGGGGGGAAGGACACCATATATTTT | CASSQVGGKDTIYF
TRBJ1-3 | NA | 18 | TRBV5-1 | NA | TGCGCCAGCAGCGTTTACCCGGACAGCGCAAGCTCTGGAAACACCATATATTTT | CASSVYPDSASSGNTIYF
TRBJ2-6 | NA | 15 | TRBV3-1/TRBV3-2 | TRBD1 | TGTGCCAGCAGCCATGAGGGGGCGGGGGCCAACGTCCTGACTTTC | CASSHEGAGANVLTF
TRBJ2-1 | NA | 12 | TRBV11-2 | NA | TGTGCGACCGCGCGGGGCTACAATGAGCAGTTCTTC | CATARGYNEQFF
TRBJ1-5 | NA | 17 | TRBV7-8 | NA | TGTGCCAGCAGCTCCAATGACAGGTTTGTGGACAATCAGCCCCAGCATTTT | CASSSNDRFVDNQPQHF
TRBJ1-2 | NA | 16 | TRBV4-1 | TRBD1 | TGCGCCAGCAGCCAACAAGGGACAGGGGGCAACTATGGCTACACCTTC | CASSQQGTGGNYGYTF
TRBJ1-2 | NA | 13 | TRBV30 | NA | TGTGCCTGGAGCCGAGGACAAGGAATGCGCTACACCTTC | CAWSRGQGMRYTF
TRBJ2-5 | NA | 15 | TRBV7-3 | TRBD1 | TGTGCCAGCAGCAGACGACAGGGGGCAGGAGAGACCCAGTACTTC | CASSRRQGAGETQYF
TRBJ1-4 | NA | 16 | TRBV5-4 | TRBD1 | TGTGCCAGCAGCTTCGTACAGGGGACGGGACGCGAAAAACTGTTTTTT | CASSFVQGTGREKLFF
TRBJ2-7 | once | 14 | TRBV30 | TRBD2 | TGTGCCTGGAGTCCGGGACGGCTTCGGGAGGGGCAGTACTTC | CAWSPGRLREGQYF
TRBJ2-6 | NA | 18 | TRBV6-2/TRBV6-3 | TRBD1 | TGTGCCAGCAGTGACCCGGGACAGGCCTTCTCTGGGGCCAACGTCCTGACTTTC | CASSDPGQAFSGANVLTF